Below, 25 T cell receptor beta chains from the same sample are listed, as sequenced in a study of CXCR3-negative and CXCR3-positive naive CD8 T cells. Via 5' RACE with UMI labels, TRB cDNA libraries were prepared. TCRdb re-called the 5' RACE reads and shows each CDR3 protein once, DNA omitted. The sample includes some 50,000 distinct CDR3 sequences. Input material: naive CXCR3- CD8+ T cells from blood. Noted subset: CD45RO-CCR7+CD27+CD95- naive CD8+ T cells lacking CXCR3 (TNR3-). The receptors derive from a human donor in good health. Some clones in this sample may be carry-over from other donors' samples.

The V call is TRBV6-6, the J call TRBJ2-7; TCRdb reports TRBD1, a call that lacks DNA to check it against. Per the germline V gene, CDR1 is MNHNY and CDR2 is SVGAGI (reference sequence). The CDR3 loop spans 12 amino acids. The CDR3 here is CASSSPSLEQYF.

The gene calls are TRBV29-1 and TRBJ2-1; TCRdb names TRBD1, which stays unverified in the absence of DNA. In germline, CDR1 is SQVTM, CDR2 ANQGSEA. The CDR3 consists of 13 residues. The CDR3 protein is CSVEPGTGYGKVF.

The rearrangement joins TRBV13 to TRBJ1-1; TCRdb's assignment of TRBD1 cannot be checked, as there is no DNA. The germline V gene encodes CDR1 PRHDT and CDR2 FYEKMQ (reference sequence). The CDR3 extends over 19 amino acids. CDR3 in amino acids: CASSLGGTGGLGEDTEAFF.

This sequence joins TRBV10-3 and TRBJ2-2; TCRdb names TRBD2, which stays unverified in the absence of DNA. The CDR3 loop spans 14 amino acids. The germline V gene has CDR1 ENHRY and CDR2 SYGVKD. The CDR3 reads CAISEGLSAGELFF.

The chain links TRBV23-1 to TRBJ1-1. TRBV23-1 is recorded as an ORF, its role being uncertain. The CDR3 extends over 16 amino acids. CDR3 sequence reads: CASSLGTLVKNTEAFF.

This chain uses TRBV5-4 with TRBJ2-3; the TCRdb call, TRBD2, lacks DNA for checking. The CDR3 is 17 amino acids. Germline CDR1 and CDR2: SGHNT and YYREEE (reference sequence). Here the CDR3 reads CASWGPGTSGGTDTQYF.

The CDR3 sequence is CASSLRLAGGPDEQFF. The V gene is TRBV7-2, the J gene TRBJ2-1; TCRdb's D call of TRBD2 is untestable without DNA. The V gene's germline CDR1 is SGHTA and CDR2 FQGNSA. The CDR3 length is 16 residues.

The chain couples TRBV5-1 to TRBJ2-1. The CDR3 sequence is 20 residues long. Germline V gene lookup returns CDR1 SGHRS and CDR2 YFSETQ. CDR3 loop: CASSFSAYASRGGESNEQFF.

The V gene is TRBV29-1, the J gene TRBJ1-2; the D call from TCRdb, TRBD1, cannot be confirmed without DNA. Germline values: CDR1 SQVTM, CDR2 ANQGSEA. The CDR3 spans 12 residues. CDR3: CSVDRGTNGYTF.

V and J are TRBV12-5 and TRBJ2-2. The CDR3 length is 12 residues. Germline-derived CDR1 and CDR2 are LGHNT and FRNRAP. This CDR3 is CASGSPAGELFF.

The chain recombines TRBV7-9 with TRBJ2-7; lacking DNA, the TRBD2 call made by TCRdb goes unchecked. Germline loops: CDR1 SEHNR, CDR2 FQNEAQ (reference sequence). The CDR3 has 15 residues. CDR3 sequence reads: CASSPASGDRYEQYF.

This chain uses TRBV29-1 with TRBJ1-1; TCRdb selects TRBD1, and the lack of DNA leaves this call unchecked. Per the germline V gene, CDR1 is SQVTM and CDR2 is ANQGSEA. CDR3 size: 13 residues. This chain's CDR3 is CSASDPGNTEAFF.

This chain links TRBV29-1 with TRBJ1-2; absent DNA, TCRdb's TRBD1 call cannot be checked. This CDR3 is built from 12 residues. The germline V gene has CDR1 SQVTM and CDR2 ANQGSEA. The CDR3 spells CSVVGTAYGYTF.

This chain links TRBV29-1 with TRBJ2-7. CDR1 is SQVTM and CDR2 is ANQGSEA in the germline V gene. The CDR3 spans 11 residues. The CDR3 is CSGGTNYEQYF.

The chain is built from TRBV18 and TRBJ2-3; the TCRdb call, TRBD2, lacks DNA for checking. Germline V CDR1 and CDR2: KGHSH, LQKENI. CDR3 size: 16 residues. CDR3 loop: CASSPGLAGATDTQYF.

Here the CDR3 reads CASSQSIREGEQCF. This rearrangement joins TRBV4-1 to TRBJ2-7; lacking DNA, the TRBD2 call made by TCRdb goes unchecked. CDR3 size: 14 residues. The germline gives CDR1 MGHRA, CDR2 YSYEKL.

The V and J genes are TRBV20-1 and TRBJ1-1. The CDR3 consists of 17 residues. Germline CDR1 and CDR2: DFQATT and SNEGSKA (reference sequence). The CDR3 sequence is CSARGVGGGLGNTEAFF.

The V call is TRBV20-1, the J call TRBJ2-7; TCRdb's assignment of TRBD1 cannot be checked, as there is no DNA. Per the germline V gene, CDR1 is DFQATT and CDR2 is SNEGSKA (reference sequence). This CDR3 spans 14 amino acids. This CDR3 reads CSARAGGTFYEQYF.

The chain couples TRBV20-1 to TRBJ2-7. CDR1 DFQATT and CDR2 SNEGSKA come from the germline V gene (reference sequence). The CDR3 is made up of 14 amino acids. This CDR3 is CSAKIKDSSYEQYF.

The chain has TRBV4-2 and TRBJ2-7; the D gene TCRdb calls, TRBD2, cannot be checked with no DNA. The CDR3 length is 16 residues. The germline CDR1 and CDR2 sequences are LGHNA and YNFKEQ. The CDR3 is CASSQDLSGATYEQYF.

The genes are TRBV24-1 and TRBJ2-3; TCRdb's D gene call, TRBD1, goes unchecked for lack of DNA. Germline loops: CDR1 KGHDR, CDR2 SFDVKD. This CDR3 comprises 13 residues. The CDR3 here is CAASTGTTDTQYF.

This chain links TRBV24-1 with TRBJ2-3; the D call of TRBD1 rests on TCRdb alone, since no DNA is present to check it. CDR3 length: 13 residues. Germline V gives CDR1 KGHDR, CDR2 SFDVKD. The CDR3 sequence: CAITTGEGGTQYF.

CDR3 sequence: CASRGRAAYEQYF. This chain uses TRBV28 with TRBJ2-7; with no DNA, the TCRdb D assignment of TRBD2 cannot be verified. This CDR3 is 13 amino acids long. Germline V gives CDR1 MDHEN, CDR2 SYDVKM.

The CDR3 here is CASSLGTGVYEQYF. The chain has TRBV25-1 and TRBJ2-7; TCRdb indicates TRBD1, and absent DNA this call remains unverified. In germline, CDR1 is MGHDK, CDR2 SYGVNS. This CDR3 spans 14 amino acids.

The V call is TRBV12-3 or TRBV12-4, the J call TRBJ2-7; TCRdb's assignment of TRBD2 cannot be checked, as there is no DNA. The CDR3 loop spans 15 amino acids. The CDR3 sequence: CSTTLQTSGTTQQYF.